This T cell receptor beta chain stems from a study of CD8 T cells in ankylosing spondylitis. General study findings and limits: Among TCR beta sequences, a motif of several highly homologous variants appeared characteristic of ankylosing spondylitis blood.

Quantitative 5'-RACE with molecular barcodes generated TCR beta libraries. TCRdb reprocessed the 5' RACE reads with MiXCR, giving one entry per CDR3 protein. Among tens of thousands of distinct CDR3 sequences, about 9% were seen once, and the ten largest hold 30% to 35%. The CDR3 is 16 residues long. CDR1 and CDR2 from the germline V gene are KGHSY and FQNENV. V was shortened by 0 bases and J by 2 bases, with 13 bases between the two germline ends. This clonotype came up many times. Its antigen remains unidentified. Specimen: blood, either unsorted or a sorted T cell fraction (not recorded which). The origin of this receptor is a male donor with ankylosing spondylitis. The chain couples TRBV16 to TRBJ1-2, with no clear D. This CDR3 reads CASSQSAPTENYGYTF. The DNA of the CDR3 is TGTGCCAGCAGCCAATCCGCCCCGACTGAGAACTATGGCTACACCTTC.